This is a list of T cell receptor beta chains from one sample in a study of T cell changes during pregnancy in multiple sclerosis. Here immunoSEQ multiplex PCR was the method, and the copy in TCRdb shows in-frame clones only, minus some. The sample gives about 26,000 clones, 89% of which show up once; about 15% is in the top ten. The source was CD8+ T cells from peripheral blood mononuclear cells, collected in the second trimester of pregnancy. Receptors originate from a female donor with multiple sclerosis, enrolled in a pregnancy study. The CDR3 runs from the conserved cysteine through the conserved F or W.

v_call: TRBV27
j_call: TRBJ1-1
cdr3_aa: CASSLRRGFSINTEAFF

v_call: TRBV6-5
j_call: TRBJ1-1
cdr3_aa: CASSYSLGADTEAFF

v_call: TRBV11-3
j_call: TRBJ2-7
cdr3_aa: CASSLSGGYEQYF

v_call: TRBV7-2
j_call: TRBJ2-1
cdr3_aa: CASRLTSGTSPYNEQFF

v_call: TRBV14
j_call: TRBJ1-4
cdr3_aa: CASSQRTGEATNEKLFF

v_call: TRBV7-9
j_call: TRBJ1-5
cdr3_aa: CASSLGTGLPDSNQPQHF

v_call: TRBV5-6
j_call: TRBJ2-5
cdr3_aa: CATHYRDRGPGPQYF

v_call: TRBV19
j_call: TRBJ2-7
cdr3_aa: CASSAGQRSYEQYF

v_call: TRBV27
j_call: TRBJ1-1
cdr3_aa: CASSFLGQNTEAFF

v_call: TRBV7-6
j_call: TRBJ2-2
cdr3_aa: CASSLPLAGTDTGELFF

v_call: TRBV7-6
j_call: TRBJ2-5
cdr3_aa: CASSLRDIETQYF

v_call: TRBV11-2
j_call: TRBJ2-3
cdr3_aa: CASSSPDRGSTDTQYF

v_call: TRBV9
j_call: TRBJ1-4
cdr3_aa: CASSPWGGLTNEKLFF

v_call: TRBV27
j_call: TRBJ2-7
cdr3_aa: CASSLGGRTYEQYF

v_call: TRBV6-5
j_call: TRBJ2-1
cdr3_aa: CASSYEATNDEQFF

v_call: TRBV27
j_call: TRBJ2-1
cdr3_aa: CASSSNLAGGPLIEQFF

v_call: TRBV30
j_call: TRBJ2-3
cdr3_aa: CAWSEGLAVTDTQYF

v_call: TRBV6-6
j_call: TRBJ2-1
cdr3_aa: CASAKRVGADNEQFF

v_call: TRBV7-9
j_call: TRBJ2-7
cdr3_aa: CASSYIAGRLYEQYF

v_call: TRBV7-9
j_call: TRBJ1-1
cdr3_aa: CATRRFWNTEAFF

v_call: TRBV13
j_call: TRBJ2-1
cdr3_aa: CASSSFTGLSSYNEQFF